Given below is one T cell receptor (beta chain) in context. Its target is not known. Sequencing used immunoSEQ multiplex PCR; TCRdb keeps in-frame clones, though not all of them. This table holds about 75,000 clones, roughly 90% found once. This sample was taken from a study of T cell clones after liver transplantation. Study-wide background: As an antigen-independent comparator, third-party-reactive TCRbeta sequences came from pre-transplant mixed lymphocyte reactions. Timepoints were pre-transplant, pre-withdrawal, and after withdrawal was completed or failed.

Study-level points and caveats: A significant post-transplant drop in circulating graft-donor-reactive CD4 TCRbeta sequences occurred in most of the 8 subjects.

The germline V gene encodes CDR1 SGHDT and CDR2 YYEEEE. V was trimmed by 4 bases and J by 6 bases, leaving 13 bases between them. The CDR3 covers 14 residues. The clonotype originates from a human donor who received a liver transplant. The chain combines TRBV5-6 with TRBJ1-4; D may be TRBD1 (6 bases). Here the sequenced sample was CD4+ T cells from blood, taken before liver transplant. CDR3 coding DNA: TGTGCCAGCAGCCTCGGGGGGCTCGATGAAAAACTGTTTTTT. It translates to CASSLGGLDEKLFF.